Shown below are 5 T cell receptor beta chains from a single sample sequenced in a study of shared clonotypes between healthy human individuals. TCRdb's copy holds only in-frame clones and misses some; the assay was immunoSEQ multiplex PCR. This sample yields about 2.1 million clones, of which 80% to 95% are seen a single time; 1.5% to 2% belongs to the top ten. Cells designated naive CD8 were CD45RO-negative and were positively selected for CCR7, with terminally differentiated effector memory CD45RA+ cells excluded. Source material: naive CD8+ T cells from PBMCs. The receptors here all came from a man aged 18 to 30 in good health. Some clones in this sample may be carry-over from other donors' samples.

CDR3 sequence: CASSFPTTSSGNTIYF. The CDR3 nucleotides are TGTGCCAGCAGCTTCCCGACCACGAGCTCTGGAAACACCATATATTTT. The rearrangement uses TRBV7-2 and TRBJ1-3, with D unclear. Germline CDR1 is SGHTA and CDR2 is FQGNSA. V was trimmed by 3 bases and J by 0 bases, leaving 12 bases between them. This CDR3 contains 16 residues.

J is TRBJ2-7 and V is TRBV9; 7 bases fit TRBD1. Germline CDR1 and CDR2: SGDLS and YYNGEE. The CDR3 covers 16 residues. With 3 bases clipped from V and 4 bases from J, the junction kept 13 bases outside the gene matches. The CDR3 is CASSADAGGNFYEQYF. CDR3 nucleotide sequence: TGTGCCAGCAGCGCGGACGCAGGGGGAAATTTTTACGAGCAGTACTTC.

This clone was found a few times. This chain connects TRBV27 to TRBJ1-2; D gene uncertain. The V end lost 5 bases, the J end lost 7 bases, and 17 bases lay between the germline ends. CDR3 size: 14 residues. Germline CDR1 and CDR2: MNHEY and SMNVEV (reference sequence). The CDR3 region has the DNA TGTGCCAGCAGTCCCTCCGGGCCCGTTAGTGGCTACACCTTC. This translates into CASSPSGPVSGYTF.

The chain employs TRBV29-1 and TRBJ2-7; TRBD1 matches at 8 bases. Germline-derived CDR1 and CDR2 are SQVTM and ANQGSEA. CDR3 length equals 16 residues. J was trimmed by 3 bases and V by 4 bases; bases with no gene match: 14. For the CDR3, the DNA is TGCAGCGTTGCACCAAAGCCGGGACAGGATATCTACGAGCAGTACTTC. It encodes CSVAPKPGQDIYEQYF.

The chain links TRBV19 to TRBJ2-7; D is unclear. V was trimmed by 3 bases and J by 2 bases, leaving 11 bases between them. Germline V gene sequence: CDR1 LNHDA, CDR2 SQIVND (reference sequence). The CDR3 extends over 14 amino acids. The CDR3 here is CASSIVSPAYEQYF. CDR3 in DNA: TGTGCCAGTAGTATTGTCAGCCCAGCCTACGAGCAGTACTTC.